These 31 T cell receptor beta chains were all obtained from the same sample, sequenced in a study of T cell repertoires in cytomegalovirus infection. No antigen is known for these receptors. TCRdb passed the reads through MiXCR, listing each CDR3 protein once. The profile shows approximately 990,000 distinct CDR3 sequences, around 32% of them singletons. This material consisted of cultured CD8+ T cells from PBMCs, taken from culture after CMV antigen stimulation. These receptors all stem from a human donor in good health (CMV status not recorded). Some clones in this sample may be carry-over from other donors' samples.

The chain combines TRBV2 with TRBJ1-2, with D perhaps matching TRBD1 (6 bases). The CDR3 is 17 amino acids. Trimming shortened V by 3 bases and J by 1 base, and 18 bases separated the two germline ends. Germline V CDR1 and CDR2: SNHLY, FYNNEI. CDR3 bases: TGTGCCAGCAGTGACTTCGGTCCCGGGACATTTAACTATGGCTACACCTTC. Translation: CASSDFGPGTFNYGYTF.

This clonotype was seen more than once but under ten times. The rearrangement joins TRBV7-9 to TRBJ2-1; the match to TRBD1 covers 7 bases. V trimming: 6 bases; J trimming: 4 bases; junction bases outside the gene matches: 9. Per the germline V gene, CDR1 is SEHNR and CDR2 is FQNEAQ (reference sequence). The CDR3 spans 15 residues. CDR3 nucleotide sequence: TGTGCCAGCAGACACGACAGGGCAGAGTACAATGAGCAGTTCTTC. This codes for CASRHDRAEYNEQFF.

The J gene is TRBJ2-2, the V gene TRBV6-2 or TRBV6-3; D may match TRBD1 or TRBD2 (5 bases each). Germline CDR1 and CDR2: MNHEY and SVGEGT. V gave up 3 bases and J gave up 6 bases, with 17 bases separating them. This CDR3 region has 16 residues. CDR3 coding DNA: TGTGCCAGCAGTTATACCAGGGAGTTACTCCCCGGGGAGCTGTTTTTT. Translating it yields CASSYTRELLPGELFF.

This chain links TRBV28 with TRBJ1-2; 9 bases align to TRBD1. This CDR3 contains 13 residues. The V gene end was trimmed by 5 bases and the J gene end by 12 bases; junction bases not matched to a gene: 10. The germline V gene has CDR1 MDHEN and CDR2 SYDVKM. The CDR3 is CASSPTGQGRHTF. For the CDR3, the DNA is TGTGCCAGCAGTCCAACGGGACAGGGACGGCACACCTTC.

The rearrangement links TRBV9 to TRBJ2-5, with D perhaps given as TRBD1 or TRBD2 (5 bases each). There are 14 residues in the CDR3. CDR1 SGDLS and CDR2 YYNGEE come from the germline V gene. V dropped 3 bases and J dropped 5 bases, with 14 bases sitting between them. The CDR3 sequence is CASSGGWGMETQYF. In DNA form, the CDR3 reads TGTGCCAGCAGCGGCGGGTGGGGCATGGAGACCCAGTACTTC.

This clonotype has a handful of counts. The chain uses TRBV12-3 or TRBV12-4 and TRBJ1-3; tentative D call: TRBD1 (6 bases). CDR3 length equals 15 residues. Trimming left V 5 bases short and J 0 bases short, with 11 bases between. The CDR3 here is CASSRTGNSGNTIYF. The CDR3 region has the DNA TGTGCCAGCAGTCGAACAGGGAACTCTGGAAACACCATATATTTT.

This clonotype came up a few times. The CDR3 DNA sequence: TGTGCCATCAGTGAGGGACTAGTCTACAATGAGCAGTTCTTC. This sequence encodes CAISEGLVYNEQFF. The V call is TRBV10-3, the J call TRBJ2-1; TRBD2 matches 7 bases. J was trimmed by 3 bases and V by 2 bases; bases with no gene match: 1. The CDR3 sequence is 14 residues long. Per germline, CDR1 ENHRY and CDR2 SYGVKD.

The chain joins TRBV7-9 to TRBJ2-2; D possibly corresponds to TRBD1 (5 bases). The CDR3 is 16 amino acids. Per the germline V gene, CDR1 is SEHNR and CDR2 is FQNEAQ (reference sequence). The V end lost 5 bases, the J end lost 0 bases, and 13 bases lay between the germline ends. This CDR3 reads CASSPYVTANTGELFF. The DNA for the CDR3 is TGTGCCAGCAGCCCCTATGTGACAGCGAACACCGGGGAGCTGTTTTTT.

This rearrangement joins TRBV9 to TRBJ2-2; 7 bases line up with TRBD2. CDR3 size: 16 residues. Germline assignment: CDR1 SGDLS and CDR2 YYNGEE. J was trimmed by 5 bases and V by 4 bases; bases with no gene match: 11. CDR3 in amino acids: CASSLDPGGSTGELFF. DNA for the CDR3: TGTGCCAGCAGCCTAGATCCGGGGGGTTCTACCGGGGAGCTGTTTTTT. Using reference TRBV9 and TRBJ2-2 for the parts outside the CDR3, the full variable domain is DSGVTQTPKHLITATGQRVTLRCSPRSGDLSVYWYQQSLDQGLQFLIQYYNGEERAKGNILERFSAQQFPDLHSELNLSSLELGDSALYFCASSLDPGGSTGELFFGEGSRLTVL.

The CDR3 DNA reads as TGTGCCAGCACCTCACTAGCGGGGGGGGTGGATACGCAGTATTTT. Its translation: CASTSLAGGVDTQYF. This rearrangement joins TRBV6-6 to TRBJ2-3, with 13 bases lining up with TRBD2. Germline loops: CDR1 MNHNY, CDR2 SVGAGI (reference sequence). The length of the CDR3 is 15 residues. Germline trimming cut 7 bases from V and 6 bases from J; bases unmatched to any gene: 7.

There are a few counts of this clonotype. The rearrangement links TRBV7-2 to TRBJ2-2; D may be TRBD1 (7 bases). The CDR3 runs to 20 residues. The germline V and J ends were trimmed by 5 bases and 2 bases, with 27 bases remaining between them. The germline gives CDR1 SGHTA, CDR2 FQGNSA. The CDR3 spells CASSLPAGGGQTLNTGELFF. In DNA form, the CDR3 reads TGTGCCAGCAGCCTCCCTGCCGGAGGGGGACAGACGCTAAACACCGGGGAGCTGTTTTTT.

The chain has TRBV19 and TRBJ2-4; TRBD2 agrees at 11 bases. The CDR3 contains 18 residues. Germline CDR1 and CDR2: LNHDA and SQIVND (reference sequence). J was trimmed by 0 bases and V by 5 bases; bases with no gene match: 9. For the CDR3, the DNA is TGTGCCAGTAGTCTAGGGCTAGCGGGGGGCGGAGCCAAAAACATTCAGTACTTC. This gives the protein CASSLGLAGGGAKNIQYF.

This clonotype was found once. The chain carries TRBV9 and TRBJ1-1; TRBD1 is a possible D gene (5 bases). Trimming cost V 5 bases and J 1 base, with 15 bases left between them. The CDR3 consists of 15 residues. Germline V gene sequence: CDR1 SGDLS, CDR2 YYNGEE. CDR3 loop: CASSPREVANTEAFF. The CDR3 nucleotides are TGTGCCAGCAGTCCCAGGGAAGTCGCGAACACTGAAGCTTTCTTT.

In its sample, this clonotype was seen a few times. The chain couples TRBV6-5 to TRBJ1-1, with D perhaps TRBD1 (6 bases). The length of the CDR3 is 14 residues. Germline lookup yields CDR1 MNHEY and CDR2 SVGAGI. Trimming shortened V by 0 bases and J by 4 bases, and 9 bases separated the two germline ends. The CDR3 reads CASSYSGGATEAFF. The CDR3 DNA is TGTGCCAGCAGTTACTCAGGGGGGGCCACTGAAGCTTTCTTT.

The rearrangement joins TRBV4-1 to TRBJ1-4; 7 bases map to TRBD1. The CDR3 consists of 13 residues. V dropped 8 bases and J dropped 4; count of bases not matched to a gene: 4. Germline-derived CDR1 and CDR2 are MGHRA and YSYEKL. The CDR3 is CASQHRGNEKLFF. The CDR3 nucleotides are TGCGCCAGCCAGCACAGGGGTAATGAAAAACTGTTTTTT.

Worth noting for this clonotype: One end of the junction fails to match germline, which may point to a read error. The gene calls are TRBV2 and TRBJ2-4; TRBD2 matches 10 bases. CDR1 is SNHLY, CDR2 FYNNEI, per germline. The CDR3 has 17 amino acids. The CDR3 reads CTSRCGILSAGGFIQYF. The DNA for the CDR3 is TGTACCAGCCGGTGTGGAATCCTCTCAGCGGGGGGGTTCATTCAGTACTTC.

Only one count was recorded for this clonotype. This chain joins TRBV20-1 and TRBJ2-1, with a possible D match to TRBD2 (6 bases). V was clipped by 5 bases and J by 0 bases, with 17 bases between them. Germline CDR1 reads DFQATT; CDR2 reads SNEGSKA (reference sequence). The CDR3 consists of 16 residues. CDR3: CSAPHLDGSSYNEQFF. CDR3 sequence (DNA): TGCAGTGCTCCTCATCTTGACGGGAGCTCCTACAATGAGCAGTTCTTC.

This clonotype showed up just a few times. The gene calls are TRBV2 and TRBJ2-7; D is uncertain. V lost 3 bases, J lost 5 bases, and 14 bases lay in between. Germline V gene sequence: CDR1 SNHLY, CDR2 FYNNEI. The CDR3 has 14 residues. This CDR3 is CASSDLRKFNEQYV. Here the CDR3 DNA reads TGTGCCAGCAGTGACCTTCGAAAGTTCAACGAGCAGTACGTC.

This clonotype was observed a single time. The V call is TRBV29-1, the J call TRBJ1-2; TRBD1 matches at 8 bases. The junction had 4 bases not matched to a gene; V was cut back by 3 bases and J by 7 bases. CDR1 and CDR2 from the germline V gene are SQVTM and ANQGSEA. The CDR3 loop spans 12 amino acids. This chain's CDR3 is CSVETGEGGYTF. CDR3 sequence (DNA): TGCAGCGTTGAGACAGGGGAGGGTGGCTACACCTTC.

The rearrangement links TRBV4-1 to TRBJ2-1, with a tentative D call TRBD2 (6 bases). Germline V CDR1 and CDR2: MGHRA, YSYEKL. V was trimmed by 0 bases and J by 0 bases, leaving 12 bases between them. CDR3 length: 17 residues. CDR3 DNA: TGCGCCAGCAGCCAAGAGGTTGACGGGAGCTCCTACAATGAGCAGTTCTTC. It encodes CASSQEVDGSSYNEQFF.

CDR3 bases: TGTGCCAGCAGCTTAGGGGGGAGCCCGGGGGGCGATGAGCAGTTCTTC. This codes for CASSLGGSPGGDEQFF. J is TRBJ2-1 and V is TRBV11-3; D perhaps matches TRBD2 (7 bases). Germline-derived CDR1 and CDR2 are SGHNT and YENEEA. This CDR3 has 16 residues. V gave up 1 base and J gave up 8 bases, with 18 bases separating them.

This clonotype was picked up a small number of times. V gene TRBV5-5 combines with J gene TRBJ1-1; D is unresolved. Deletions cut 5 bases from V and 7 bases from J, with 15 bases between. Germline V gives CDR1 SGHKS, CDR2 YYEKEE (reference sequence). The CDR3 is made up of 13 amino acids. This CDR3 is CASRPSGGFEAFF. As DNA, the CDR3 is TGTGCCAGCAGACCGTCAGGAGGCTTTGAAGCTTTCTTT. The full variable domain, in which reference TRBV5-5 and TRBJ1-1 provide the parts outside the CDR3, is DAGVTQSPTHLIKTRGQQVTLRCSPISGHKSVSWYQQVLGQGPQFIFQYYEKEERGRGNFPDRFSARQFPNYSSELNVNALLLGDSALYLCASRPSGGFEAFFGQGTRLTVV.

This chain links TRBV5-4 with TRBJ2-5; 10 bases are shared with TRBD1. Germline assignment: CDR1 SGHNT and CDR2 YYREEE (reference sequence). The CDR3 consists of 15 residues. With V trimmed by 4 bases and J by 3 bases, 6 bases remained unmatched. The CDR3 region is CASSAPGTGEETQYF. In DNA, the CDR3 is TGTGCCAGCAGCGCTCCCGGGACAGGGGAAGAGACCCAGTACTTC.

The V and J genes are TRBV7-3 and TRBJ1-2; D possibly corresponds to TRBD1 (6 bases). This CDR3 is built from 14 residues. Between the trimmed V and J ends, which lost 6 bases and 3 bases, there was a span of 14 bases. The germline CDR1 and CDR2 sequences are SGHTA and FQGTGA. The CDR3 reads CASRAAAGDYGYTF. CDR3 nucleotides: TGTGCCAGCAGAGCTGCTGCAGGGGACTATGGCTACACCTTC.

In its sample, this clonotype was seen many times. The chain combines TRBV7-2 with TRBJ1-1; the D gene is possibly TRBD1 (5 bases). The CDR3 spans 17 residues. Germline loops: CDR1 SGHTA, CDR2 FQGNSA. Trimming took off 1 base at V and 1 base at J, with 16 bases between the two ends. CDR3 protein: CASSLERGWDPNTEAFF. CDR3 sequence (DNA): TGTGCCAGCAGCTTAGAGCGGGGTTGGGACCCGAACACTGAAGCTTTCTTT. Filled out from reference TRBV7-2 and TRBJ1-1, the complete variable domain reads GAGVSQSPSNKVTEKGKDVELRCDPISGHTALYWYRQSLGQGLEFLIYFQGNSAPDKSGLPSDRFSAERTGGSVSTLTIQRTQQEDSAVYLCASSLERGWDPNTEAFFGQGTRLTVV.

The chain uses TRBV5-4 and TRBJ2-7; D is undetermined. CDR1 is SGHNT, CDR2 YYREEE, per germline (reference sequence). The CDR3 loop spans 13 amino acids. V was clipped by 3 bases and J by 5 bases, with 12 bases between them. CDR3 protein: CASSSPGAHEQYF. The DNA for the CDR3 is TGTGCCAGCAGCTCCCCAGGTGCCCACGAGCAGTACTTC. Drawing the rest from reference TRBV5-4 and TRBJ2-7, the complete variable domain is ETGVTQSPTHLIKTRGQQVTLRCSSQSGHNTVSWYQQALGQGPQFIFQYYREEENGRGNFPPRFSGLQFPNYSSELNVNALELDDSALYLCASSSPGAHEQYFGPGTRLTVT.

The V and J genes are TRBV19 and TRBJ2-3; 8 nucleotides match TRBD2. The germline CDR1 and CDR2 sequences are LNHDA and SQIVND (reference sequence). The V and J ends lost 6 bases and 3 bases, in that order; junction bases with no gene match: 8. This CDR3 region has 15 residues. Here the CDR3 DNA reads TGTGCCAGTAGCACACTAGCGGCGGAGACAGATACGCAGTATTTT. Translating gives CASSTLAAETDTQYF. Combining the CDR3 with reference TRBV19 and TRBJ2-3 gives the whole variable domain DGGITQSPKYLFRKEGQNVTLSCEQNLNHDAMYWYRQDPGQGLRLIYYSQIVNDFQKGDIAEGYSVSREKKESFPLTVTSAQKNPTAFYLCASSTLAAETDTQYFGPGTRLTVL.

This chain joins TRBV12-3 or TRBV12-4 and TRBJ1-6; possible D gene TRBD1, 6 bases. V shed 3 bases and J shed 10 bases, with 22 bases lying between them. This CDR3 region has 17 residues. The CDR3 region is CASSFSTGFSHQSPLHF. The DNA for the CDR3 is TGTGCCAGCAGTTTTTCGACAGGATTTTCTCATCAATCACCCCTCCACTTT.

The rearrangement joins TRBV24-1 to TRBJ1-2; TRBD1 is a possible D gene (6 bases). The CDR3 covers 13 residues. The V end was cut by 10 bases, the J end by 6 bases, with 17 bases between. Germline assignment: CDR1 KGHDR and CDR2 SFDVKD. CDR3 region: CATSSVGGHGYTF. The CDR3 bases are TGTGCCACTTCATCGGTAGGGGGTCATGGCTACACCTTC.

This clonotype was seen more than once but under ten times. The gene calls are TRBV12-3 or TRBV12-4 and TRBJ1-1; D may be TRBD1 (6 bases). Trimming stripped 6 bases from V and 5 bases from J, with 16 bases between. CDR3 length equals 14 residues. Here the CDR3 reads CASRAITGITEAFF. Written as DNA, the CDR3 is TGTGCCAGCAGGGCCATAACAGGGATAACTGAAGCTTTCTTT.

This clonotype was seen only a few times. The chain links TRBV6-1 to TRBJ2-1; 10 bases fit TRBD1. CDR1 is MNHNS and CDR2 is SASEGT in the germline V gene. The CDR3 length is 18 residues. V lost 5 bases to trimming and J lost 1 base; unmatched junction nucleotides: 11. The CDR3 region has the DNA TGTGCCAGCAGTTTCAAGCCCGGGACAGGGGTTTCCTACAATGAGCAGTTCTTC. Its protein is CASSFKPGTGVSYNEQFF.